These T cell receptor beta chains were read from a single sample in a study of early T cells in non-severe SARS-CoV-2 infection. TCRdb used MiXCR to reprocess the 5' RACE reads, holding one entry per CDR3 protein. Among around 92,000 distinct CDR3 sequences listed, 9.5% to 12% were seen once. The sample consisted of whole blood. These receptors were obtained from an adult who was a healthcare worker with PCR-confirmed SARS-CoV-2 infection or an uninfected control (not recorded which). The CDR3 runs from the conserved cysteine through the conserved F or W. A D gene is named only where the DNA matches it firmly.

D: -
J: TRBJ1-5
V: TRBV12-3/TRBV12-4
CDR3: CASNRAHQPQHF

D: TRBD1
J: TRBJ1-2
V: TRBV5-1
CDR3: CASSLGSKGQDYGYTF

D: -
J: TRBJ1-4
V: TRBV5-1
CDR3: CASSPDSTNEKLFF

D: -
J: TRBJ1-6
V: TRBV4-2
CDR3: CASGGQRSYNSPLHF

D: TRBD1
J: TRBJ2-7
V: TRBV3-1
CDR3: CASSQKGQLGQYF

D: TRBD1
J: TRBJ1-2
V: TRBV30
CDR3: CAWSVQGSPRYTF

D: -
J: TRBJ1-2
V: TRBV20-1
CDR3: CSARPPYNYGYTF

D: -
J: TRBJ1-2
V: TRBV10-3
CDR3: CAISATGFPYGYTF

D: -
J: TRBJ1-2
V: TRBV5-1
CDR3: CASRSSGKANYGYTF

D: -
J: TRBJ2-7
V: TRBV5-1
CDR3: CASSLVRDGNEQYF

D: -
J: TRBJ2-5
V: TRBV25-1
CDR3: CASRTSGETQYF

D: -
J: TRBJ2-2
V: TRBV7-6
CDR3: CASSPMATGPTGELFF

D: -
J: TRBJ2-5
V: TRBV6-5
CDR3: CASSPLPRRAQQETQYF

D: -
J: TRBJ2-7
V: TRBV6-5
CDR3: CASSYQGGSYEQYF

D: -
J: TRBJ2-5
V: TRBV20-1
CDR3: CSARDTGPETQYF

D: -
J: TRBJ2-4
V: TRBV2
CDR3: CASIGTIGGPTPKNIQYF

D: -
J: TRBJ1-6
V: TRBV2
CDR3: CASSGHGGPYNSPLHF

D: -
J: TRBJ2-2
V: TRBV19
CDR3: CASSPGRGTGELFF

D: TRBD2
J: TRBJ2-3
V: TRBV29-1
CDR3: CSVLASGSTDTQYF

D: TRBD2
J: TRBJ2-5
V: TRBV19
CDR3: CASSGTRGETQYF

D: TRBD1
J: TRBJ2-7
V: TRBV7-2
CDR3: CASSSHRGYSYEQYF

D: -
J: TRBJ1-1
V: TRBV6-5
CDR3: CASSYGEGGTEAFF

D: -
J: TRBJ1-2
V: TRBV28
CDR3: CASSLSGHGYTF

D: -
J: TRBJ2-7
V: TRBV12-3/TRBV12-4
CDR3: CASSRGNEQYF

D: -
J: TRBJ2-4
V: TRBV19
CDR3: CASSMWGAEAKNIQYF

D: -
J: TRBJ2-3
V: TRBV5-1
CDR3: CASSLTGGVDTQYF

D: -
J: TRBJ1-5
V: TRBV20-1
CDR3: CSAREGGQPQHF

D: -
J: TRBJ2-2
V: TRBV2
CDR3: CASSRANTGELFF

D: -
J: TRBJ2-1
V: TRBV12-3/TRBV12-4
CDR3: CASSPPRGGKNNEQFF

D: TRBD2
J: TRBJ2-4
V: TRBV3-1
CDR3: CASSQPISREEAKNIQYF

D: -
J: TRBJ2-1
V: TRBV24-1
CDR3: CATSDFPRDEQFF

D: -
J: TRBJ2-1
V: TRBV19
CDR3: CASSSLTGRYNEQFF

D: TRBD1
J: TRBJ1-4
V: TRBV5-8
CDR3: CASSAGQRNEKLFF

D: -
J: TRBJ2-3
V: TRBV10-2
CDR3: CASKGGAADTQYF

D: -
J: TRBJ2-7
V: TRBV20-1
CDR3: CSARGDERFYEQYF

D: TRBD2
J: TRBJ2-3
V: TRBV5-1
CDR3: CASSRGLAGEEDTQYF

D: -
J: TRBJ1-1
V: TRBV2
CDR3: CASSESRVTEAFF

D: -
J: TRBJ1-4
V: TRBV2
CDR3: CASSVTNEKLFF

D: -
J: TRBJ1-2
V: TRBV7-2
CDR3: CASSLGGAAGYTF

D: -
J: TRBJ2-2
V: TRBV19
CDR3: CASSIGAGANTGELFF

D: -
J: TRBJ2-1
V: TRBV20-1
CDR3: CSAKVIARYNEQFF

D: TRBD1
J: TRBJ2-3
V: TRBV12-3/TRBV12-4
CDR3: CASSLGGTGGTDTQCF

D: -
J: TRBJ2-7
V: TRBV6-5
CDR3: CASSESAYEQYF

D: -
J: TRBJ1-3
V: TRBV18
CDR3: CASSQHRSSGNTIYF

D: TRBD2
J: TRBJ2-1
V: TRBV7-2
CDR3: CASSYRTSGGDEQFF

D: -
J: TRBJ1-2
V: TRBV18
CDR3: CASSPNSADYGYTF

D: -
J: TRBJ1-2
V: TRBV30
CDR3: CAWSEQLVSNYGYTF

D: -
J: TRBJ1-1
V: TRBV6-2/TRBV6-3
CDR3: CATTFGLATEAFF

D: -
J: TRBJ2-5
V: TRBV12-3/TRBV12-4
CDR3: CASSLLPASSQETQYF

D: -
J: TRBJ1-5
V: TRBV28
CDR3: CASSPPGQPQHF

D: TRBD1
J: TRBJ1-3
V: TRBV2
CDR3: CASKGQIAGNTIYF

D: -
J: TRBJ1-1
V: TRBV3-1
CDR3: CASSQRGSNTEAFF

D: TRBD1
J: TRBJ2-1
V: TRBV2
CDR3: CASSVTGVINEQFF

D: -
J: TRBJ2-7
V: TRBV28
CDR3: CASSLLGGGATYEQYF

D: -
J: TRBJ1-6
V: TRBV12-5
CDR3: CASGLDSTTSGSPLHF

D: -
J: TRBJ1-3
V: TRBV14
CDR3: CASSPGLIPSGNTIYF

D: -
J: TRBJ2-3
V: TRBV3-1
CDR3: CASSQAPTDTQYF

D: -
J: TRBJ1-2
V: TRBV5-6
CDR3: CASSSGQTYGYTF